The 19 T cell receptor beta chains below come from one sample, sequenced in a study of blood T cell repertoires in COVID-19. TCRdb's table, derived via immunoSEQ multiplex PCR, lists solely in-frame clones and lacks some. Here the sample spans roughly 31,000 clones, around 91% being singletons. Sequences were obtained from peripheral blood. Every receptor here comes from a man older than 75 with acute or convalescent COVID-19.

V usage is TRBV3-1 (or the pseudogene TRBV3-2) and J usage is TRBJ2-3, with 12 positions matching TRBD2. The germline V gene encodes CDR1 LGHDT and CDR2 YNNKEL (reference sequence). V lost 0 bases to trimming and J lost 0 bases; unmatched junction nucleotides: 4. This CDR3 has 18 amino acids. The chain's CDR3 is CASSQETSGGPSTDTQYF. CDR3 DNA sequence: TGTGCCAGCAGCCAAGAGACTAGCGGGGGACCCAGCACAGATACGCAGTATTTT.

This rearrangement joins TRBV6-5 to TRBJ2-3, with 10 positions matching TRBD2. The CDR3 contains 15 residues. The germline V gene has CDR1 MNHEY and CDR2 SVGAGI. V was pared by 2 bases and J by 3 bases, with 2 bases of the junction left unmatched. CDR3 sequence reads: CASSYASGGTDTQYF. In DNA, the CDR3 is TGTGCCAGCAGTTACGCTAGCGGGGGAACAGATACGCAGTATTTT.

This chain joins TRBV6-4 and TRBJ1-1, with D hard to call. This CDR3 has 12 amino acids. V shed 4 bases and J shed 4 bases, with 7 bases lying between them. Germline V gene lookup returns CDR1 MRHNA and CDR2 SNTAGT. The CDR3 here is CASSVWATEAFF. CDR3 in DNA: TGTGCCAGCAGTGTCTGGGCCACTGAAGCTTTCTTT.

V usage is TRBV11-3 and J usage is TRBJ2-1, with 12 bases aligning to TRBD1. This CDR3 is built from 15 residues. The V and J ends lost 5 bases and 6 bases, in that order; junction bases with no gene match: 5. Germline-derived CDR1 and CDR2 are SGHNT and YENEEA. The CDR3 reads CASSRDRGPLNEQFF. The CDR3, as DNA: TGTGCCAGCAGCCGGGACAGGGGGCCCCTCAATGAGCAGTTCTTC.

The chain's CDR3 is CASSTQGPSSTDTQYF. For the CDR3, the DNA is TGTGCCAGTAGTACGCAGGGGCCCTCTAGCACAGATACGCAGTATTTT. The genes are TRBV19 and TRBJ2-3; D is possibly TRBD1 (6 bases). Germline V gene data show CDR1 as LNHDA and CDR2 as SQIVND (reference sequence). V was trimmed by 4 bases and J by 0 bases, leaving 14 bases between them. There are 16 residues in the CDR3. The full variable domain, completed using reference TRBV19 and TRBJ2-3, is DGGITQSPKYLFRKEGQNVTLSCEQNLNHDAMYWYRQDPGQGLRLIYYSQIVNDFQKGDIAEGYSVSREKKESFPLTVTSAQKNPTAFYLCASSTQGPSSTDTQYFGPGTRLTVL.

This clone occurred once. The chain joins TRBV9 to TRBJ1-1, with 8 bases aligning to TRBD1. Trimming took 0 bases from V and 0 from J; bases not matched to a gene: 10. The CDR3 spans 18 residues. CDR1 and CDR2 (germline): SGDLS, YYNGEE. The CDR3 DNA reads TGTGCCAGCAGCGTAGTCGGGGACAGGAGGAGGATGAACACTGAAGCTTTCTTT. Translated, it gives CASSVVGDRRRMNTEAFF.

This clone was observed a few times. This sequence joins TRBV7-3 and TRBJ2-2, with 8 bases aligning to TRBD1. V was clipped by 5 bases and J by 4 bases; unmatched bases: 6. The CDR3 sequence is 15 residues long. Looked up from germline, CDR1 is SGHTA and CDR2 is FQGTGA. The CDR3 reads CASSPGTGFTGELFF. DNA of the CDR3: TGTGCCAGCAGCCCCGGGACAGGTTTCACCGGGGAGCTGTTTTTT. Together with reference TRBV7-3 and TRBJ2-2, the CDR3 gives the full variable domain: GAGVSQTPSNKVTEKGKYVELRCDPISGHTALYWYRQSLGQGPEFLIYFQGTGAADDSGLPNDRFFAVRPEGSVSTLKIQRTERGDSAVYLCASSPGTGFTGELFFGEGSRLTVL.

The rearrangement uses TRBV28 and TRBJ1-5; 9 bases are shared with TRBD1. Losses at the gene ends were 2 bases for V and 6 bases for J; bases not matched to a gene: 8. The CDR3 totals 16 residues. Germline lookup yields CDR1 MDHEN and CDR2 SYDVKM. The DNA of the CDR3 is TGTGCCAGCAGTTTAATCGACAGGGGGGTTGCTCAGCCCCAGCATTTT. Translated: CASSLIDRGVAQPQHF.

This rearrangement joins TRBV2 to TRBJ2-7; perhaps TRBD2 as D (5 bases). V lost 3 bases to trimming and J lost 6 bases, with 15 bases between them. This CDR3 is 14 amino acids long. Germline values: CDR1 SNHLY, CDR2 FYNNEI. The CDR3, as DNA: TGTGCCAGCAGTGAGACCTTTACTGGGAGCGAGCAGTACTTC. This codes for CASSETFTGSEQYF.

This chain joins TRBV6-2 or TRBV6-3 and TRBJ1-2; no firm D call. Per the germline V gene, CDR1 is MNHEY and CDR2 is SVGEGT. The CDR3 length is 16 residues. The V end was cut by 2 bases, the J end by 4 bases, with 17 bases between. For the CDR3, the DNA is TGTGCCAGCAGTTACGGTGGCGCCACAGACCGCTATGGCTACACCTTC. Residues: CASSYGGATDRYGYTF.

The chain combines TRBV23-1 with TRBJ1-4; 8 bases fit TRBD1. TRBV23-1 is marked as an open reading frame, function uncertain. The CDR3 covers 16 residues. Trimming at V came to 3 bases and at J to 6 bases, leaving 9 bases not matched to a gene. The CDR3 here is CASSHPEDRVDEKLFF. In nucleotides, the CDR3 is TGCGCCAGCAGTCACCCCGAGGACAGGGTGGATGAAAAACTGTTTTTT.

The chain couples TRBV3-1 (or the pseudogene TRBV3-2) to TRBJ2-1; 7 bases are a match to TRBD2. Germline-derived CDR1 and CDR2 are LGHDT and YNNKEL (reference sequence). The CDR3 contains 14 residues. V lost 2 bases and J lost 8; bases outside the gene matches: 6. The CDR3 region is CASSQSGVFHEQFF. The DNA for the CDR3 is TGTGCCAGCAGCCAAAGCGGGGTTTTCCATGAGCAGTTCTTC.

The CDR3 nucleotides read TGTGCCAGCAACGACCCAGGGGCCTACGAGCAGTACTTC. It specifies CASNDPGAYEQYF. V and J are TRBV25-1 and TRBJ2-7; D might be TRBD1 (6 bases). Trimming stripped 7 bases from V and 2 bases from J, with 12 bases between. CDR3 length equals 13 residues. CDR1 is MGHDK, CDR2 SYGVNS, per germline.

The chain employs TRBV11-2 and TRBJ2-7, with 7 bases matching TRBD1. In germline, CDR1 is SGHAT, CDR2 FQNNGV. Trimming cost V 2 bases and J 5 bases; bases outside gene matches: 9. The CDR3 loop spans 15 amino acids. The CDR3 here is CASSLSWTGGHEQYF. CDR3 nucleotide sequence: TGTGCCAGCAGCTTATCCTGGACAGGTGGCCACGAGCAGTACTTC. Using reference TRBV11-2 and TRBJ2-7 for the parts outside the CDR3, the full variable domain is EAGVAQSPRYKIIEKRQSVAFWCNPISGHATLYWYQQILGQGPKLLIQFQNNGVVDDSQLPKDRFSAERLKGVDSTLKIQPAKLEDSAVYLCASSLSWTGGHEQYFGPGTRLTVT.

This clone was found once. The chain recombines TRBV19 with TRBJ2-2; 8 positions match TRBD1. This CDR3 contains 18 residues. Germline lookup yields CDR1 LNHDA and CDR2 SQIVND (reference sequence). Losses at the gene ends were 7 bases for V and 2 bases for J; bases not matched to a gene: 15. In DNA form, the CDR3 reads TGTGCCAGTATAAGTAGGACAGGGCCCGCAGGAAACACCGGGGAGCTGTTTTTT. Its protein product is CASISRTGPAGNTGELFF. Complete variable domain (other parts from reference TRBV19 and TRBJ2-2): DGGITQSPKYLFRKEGQNVTLSCEQNLNHDAMYWYRQDPGQGLRLIYYSQIVNDFQKGDIAEGYSVSREKKESFPLTVTSAQKNPTAFYLCASISRTGPAGNTGELFFGEGSRLTVL.

In its sample, this clone was seen a few times. The chain combines TRBV4-1 with TRBJ2-2, with TRBD1 matching over 8 bases. V gave up 2 bases and J gave up 6 bases; unmatched junction bases: 11. CDR3 length: 17 residues. Germline V gene sequence: CDR1 MGHRA, CDR2 YSYEKL. CDR3 residues: CASSQIPLLRGPGELFF. The CDR3 nucleotides read TGCGCCAGCAGCCAAATTCCCCTTCTCAGGGGGCCCGGGGAGCTGTTTTTT.

The J gene is TRBJ1-2, the V gene TRBV4-2; TRBD1 is a possible D gene (5 bases). V was trimmed by 3 bases and J by 5 bases, leaving 10 bases between them. This CDR3 contains 13 residues. CDR1 is LGHNA, CDR2 YNFKEQ, per germline. The CDR3, as DNA: TGTGCCAGCAGCCAGGGCAGGGATTATGGCTACACCTTC. The encoded protein is CASSQGRDYGYTF.

The chain has TRBV6-5 and TRBJ1-6, with a weak D call TRBD1 (6 bases). CDR1 and CDR2 from the germline V gene are MNHEY and SVGAGI. The CDR3 is 15 amino acids. The germline V and J ends were trimmed by 4 bases and 8 bases, with 15 bases remaining between them. The CDR3 bases are TGTGCCAGCAGTTTACCGGGACAACTGGATTCACCCCTCCACTTT. This encodes CASSLPGQLDSPLHF.

The gene calls are TRBV5-1 and TRBJ2-1; possible D gene TRBD1, 6 bases. The length of the CDR3 is 13 residues. Germline V CDR1 and CDR2: SGHRS, YFSETQ. V was pared by 4 bases and J by 5 bases, with 10 bases between. The CDR3 DNA reads TGCGCCAGCAGCCTGGACAGACACAATGAGCAGTTCTTC. It translates to CASSLDRHNEQFF. Full variable domain (remainder filled in from reference TRBV5-1 and TRBJ2-1): KAGVTQTPRYLIKTRGQQVTLSCSPISGHRSVSWYQQTPGQGLQFLFEYFSETQRNKGNFPGRFSGRQFSNSRSEMNVSTLELGDSALYLCASSLDRHNEQFFGPGTRLTVL.